The rows below give T cell receptor beta chains drawn from one sample of a study of blood T cell repertoires in COVID-19. Data came from immunoSEQ multiplex PCR; TCRdb stores just in-frame clones and leaves some out. The sample contains under 200,000 clones, 87% of which appear only once. The source material was peripheral blood. These receptors originate from a man younger than 35 with active or convalescent COVID-19. Both conserved end residues are part of each CDR3. The D gene is left open where the match is weak. Size values are once, few and many counts, or a class for expanded clones, and some rows have none.

>-|-|TRBJ1-5|TRBV24-1
CATSVTGVISPQHF
TGTGCCACCAGTGTGACAGGCGTTATCAGCCCCCAGCATTTT
>few|-|TRBJ1-5|TRBV19
CASSIIGVSNQPQHF
TGTGCCAGTAGTATAATAGGAGTTAGCAATCAGCCCCAGCATTTT
>-|TRBD2|TRBJ2-3|TRBV28
CASSLAGGPDTQYF
TGTGCCAGCAGTTTAGCGGGGGGGCCCGATACGCAGTATTTT
>once|-|TRBJ2-3|TRBV7-3
CASSSSTDTQYF
TGTGCCAGCAGCTCGAGCACAGATACGCAGTATTTT
>-|TRBD1|TRBJ1-3|TRBV27
CASSVRGQGLNGNTIYF
TGTGCCAGCAGCGTGCGGGGACAGGGATTAAATGGAAACACCATATATTTT
>-|TRBD1|TRBJ2-7|TRBV2
CASSVGPGQGTYEQYF
TGTGCCAGCAGTGTCGGGCCGGGACAGGGAACCTACGAGCAGTACTTC
>-|-|TRBJ1-4|TRBV3-1/TRBV3-2
CASSPKGGEKLFF
TGTGCCAGCAGCCCGAAGGGAGGGGAAAAACTGTTTTTT
>-|TRBD2|TRBJ2-3|TRBV7-2
CASSFASGRVTDTQYF
TGTGCCAGCAGCTTCGCTAGCGGGAGGGTCACAGATACGCAGTATTTT
>-|TRBD2|TRBJ2-2|TRBV11-2
CASSLGLAGTGELFF
TGTGCCAGCAGCTTGGGACTAGCGGGAACCGGGGAGCTGTTTTTT
>-|TRBD1|TRBJ2-2|TRBV27
CASSFGAGTGVPGELFF
TGTGCCAGCAGTTTCGGTGCCGGGACAGGGGTTCCCGGGGAGCTGTTTTTT